The TCR beta chain described here comes from a study of cytomegalovirus exposure and HLA in healthy donors (TCRdb year 2017). Concerning the study at large: In an earlier analysis of several hundred of the donors, approximately 300 Gb of sequence data and about 110 million unique TCR beta sequences from about 190 million T cells were reported. An early release that covered some 640 HLA-typed donors contained approximately 300 gigabases of sequencing data and about 84 million unique TCR sequences. Among the roughly 400 genotyped donors, approximately 81% belonged to the genetic ancestry cluster associated with self-reported Caucasian donors. The aim of the study was to test whether cataloging public T cell receptors could identify signatures of past pathogen exposure. The study used immunosequencing to profile the T cell repertoires of approximately 690 subjects and linked those repertoires to cytomegalovirus serostatus. In addition to the first cohort of around 670 subjects, a separate validation cohort of some 120 different subjects was used. The study combined high-throughput TCR immunosequencing, statistical association of individual TCRs with disease status, and machine learning to predict cytomegalovirus infection status. To study patterns of TCR occurrence, a later analysis re-analyzed previously published TCR beta repertoires from around 670 donors and added high-resolution HLA genotyping. Rather than drawing on any new phenotypic data, the later analysis identified candidate immune exposures from TCR beta sequences and the way those sequences occurred across donors. To decide whether each TCR beta V gene segment behaved as functional or pseudogenic, an earlier analysis of fewer than 750 of the donors relied on high-throughput TCR beta sequencing. Donor age, sex, ethnicity and CMV serostatus were compiled alongside the repertoire data. In a later genetic analysis, genome-wide SNP genotypes for about three fifths of the roughly 670 donors were used, and that subset was treated as a discovery cohort. All discovery cohort repertoires had been generated on a single sequencing platform. Class I and class II HLA loci were covered by the typing at four-digit resolution. The number of typed donors differed by locus: about 629-630 for A, B, C, DRB1 and DQB1; 500 to 550 for DQA1; some 610 for DPA1; and about 450 for DPB1. Roughly five DR-DQ haplotypes were treated as single units for association and clustering because of strong linkage in the cohort. Across 398 genotyped donors of the cohort, an average of approximately 240,000 unique TCR beta nucleotide sequences per donor were sequenced, and approximately 17% of those sequences were non-productive.

In total, about 650 healthy bone marrow donors made up the cohort. Cohort members were all nominally healthy when sampled, although unrecorded immune exposures were likely present. The donor was CMV seropositive and was included in the group of 289 seropositive cohort members. A peripheral blood sample was collected from each donor, and TCR beta sequencing was performed on peripheral blood mononuclear cells. The Qiagen DNeasy Blood Extraction Kit was used to extract genomic DNA from the blood cell samples. Including the terminal cysteine and phenylalanine, the CDR3 comprises 14 residues. CDR3 DNA only is kept here, 42 bases in frame from base 1. Cut back by 7 bases and 7 bases, the V and J ends lie 14 bases apart. Via the germline V gene (reference sequence), CDR1 is LNHDA and CDR2 SQIVND. Library preparation used the immunoSEQ multiplex PCR assay. For the multiplex PCR, a mixture combining 60 forward primers for TCR Vbeta segments and 13 reverse primers for TCR Jbeta segments was used. A multiplex PCR assay on genomic DNA amplified the CDR3 region of rearranged TCR beta genes. On the Illumina HiSeq System, the amplified TCR beta libraries were sequenced as 87-base-pair reads. Per the original workflow: A later analysis counted around 72 million unique TCR beta chains across the 550 to 750 repertoires, and around 9.9 million of these chains were shared by at least two donors. A nearest-neighbor algorithm error-corrected the raw reads and collapsed the reads into unique sequences, merging closely related sequences to remove PCR and sequencing errors. To assign V, D and J gene segments, CDR3 sequences were aligned to IMGT reference sequences. For a sequence to be retained, a match of at least six nucleotides to both a V gene segment and a J gene segment was required. A rearrangement was called productive if the CDR3 had no stop codons and remained in frame with V and J, and every other rearrangement was called non-productive. CDR3 was defined according to IMGT convention as the region running from the second conserved V-encoded cysteine to the conserved J-encoded phenylalanine. The earlier analysis of a few hundred of the donors excluded sequences that lacked an unambiguous match to a single V gene segment. An earlier analysis of 550 to 650 of the donors classified V segments as functional when productive rearrangements were above 56.7% and as segregating when the standard deviation between donors was above 5%. A statistical classification framework was built for diagnosing cytomegalovirus status from the catalog of TCR beta chain sequences. A later analysis assigned V and J genes by comparing TCR nucleotide sequences with IMGT/GENE-DB human TR gene sequences. The TCRdist pipeline was used in a later analysis to assign CDR3 sequences and most-parsimonious VDJ recombination scenarios. A later analysis defined each TCR beta chain by its CDR3 amino acid sequence plus V-gene family, and excluded reads lacking a unique V-gene family. A later analysis removed 592 highly shared, low-generation-probability nucleotide sequences to deal with suspected cross-contamination and a sequencing artifact. In a later analysis, a clonal expansion index for each public chain was calculated from normalized within-repertoire ranks of inferred template counts. In a later analysis, generation probabilities were computed using a VDJ recombination model fitted to out-of-frame rearrangements, and the results were checked against IGoR. In a later analysis, hypergeometric tests were used to score TCR-TCR, TCR-HLA and TCR-CMV co-occurrence, with a repertoire-size bias correction applied to TCR pairs. In a later analysis, false discovery rates were estimated by permuting HLA or CMV assignments 20 times. In a later analysis, co-occurring TCRs were grouped using DBSCAN, with TCRdist sequence similarity added in when clustering inside HLA-allele-positive subsets. Repertoires with fewer than 30,000 or more than 120,000 public chains, plus five repertoires with anomalous nucleotide sharing, were excluded from co-occurrence clustering. TCRdb stores this immuneACCESS table with in-frame sequences only. Part of the clones is absent; in the studies checked, under half of the shortfall reflects unresolved V genes, and no reason is known for the rest. That table gives V, J and clone size, and the DNA gave D and trimming. The sample includes 83,000 or so clones, with roughly 80% observed a single time. The ten largest clones add up to roughly a tenth of the sample.

With respect to this clone: The target of this receptor is not known. Qualities for individual bases were not recorded, and no much larger clone is one base off.

The full study reports these points: Broadly in line with IMGT annotations, most TCR beta V segments showed up in productive rearrangements about 87% or about 30% of the time in an earlier analysis of approximately 640 of the donors. The 87-base-pair reads could not distinguish some IMGT-functional V segments, including TRBV6-2 and TRBV6-3, so those segments were excluded. In the study, about 150 TCR beta chains were listed as associated with cytomegalovirus. Because HLA typing was unavailable for some donors at each locus, only the typed subset was used in association tests. Roughly 17 rarely observed V segments, including chromosome 9 orphons, were excluded from the earlier analysis of some 590 of the donors because counts were too low. A later analysis found that HLA-associated TCR beta chains were more clonally expanded and had lower generation probabilities than equally common non-associated chains. A later analysis associated 16,951 TCR beta sequences with specific HLA alleles at a false discovery rate of 0.05. Most TCR sequences were seen in very few donors, while some public TCRs were found in many individuals. Most CMV-associated TCR beta chains appeared to be HLA-restricted in a later analysis, and the HLA associations seemed to be driven largely by CMV exposure. The authors suggested that the approach could potentially be generalized to other disease states and immunological phenotypes. The classifier was reported to diagnose cytomegalovirus status with high specificity and sensitivity in both the original cohort and the validation cohort. A later genetic analysis reported fewer N-insertions in productive TCRs among donors in an Asian-associated ancestry cluster than the roughly 700-donor mean. The only immune exposure information available for the cohort was CMV serostatus. A further reported finding was that TCR beta sequences accurately predicted the HLA-A and HLA-B alleles for most subjects in the first cohort. Three of the identified cytomegalovirus-associated TCR beta chains were confirmed in vitro to be specific for cytomegalovirus antigens. Correlated functional status among segregating V segments might reflect linkage disequilibrium, but an unknown experimental factor could not be ruled out. Roughly uniform sequencing depth across donors was assumed in presence/absence analyses, although this assumption may not hold. When HLA alleles, especially DR and DQ, strongly co-occurred, attributing TCR associations to individual alleles was difficult. A cluster of highly shared sequence variants was judged likely to be a technical artifact of the sequencing pipeline. V-gene and J-gene trimming of TCR beta chains was associated with a missense DCLRE1C variant in a later genetic analysis, and the association was replicated in an independent cohort. A later analysis found that TCR association rates varied across HLA loci, with DRB1 alleles showing the most associated TCRs and HLA-C alleles the fewest. A later analysis reported that several top co-occurrence clusters appeared linked to parvovirus B19, influenza, CMV and Epstein-Barr virus. The cohort was sequenced for TCR beta chains only, and without alpha or paired-chain data the features that could be detected were limited.

Recombination connected TRBV19 to TRBJ1-6; the D gene remains uncertain. Sequenced: PBMCs. The clonotype was recovered from a man aged 25-40 years in good health and CMV-seropositive. The sequenced DNA: TGTGCCAGTACTGGTGAACAGTGGAATTCACCCCTCCACTTT. It is translated as CASTGEQWNSPLHF. With all but the CDR3 taken from the reference TRBV19 and TRBJ1-6 genes, the full variable domain is: DGGITQSPKYLFRKEGQNVTLSCEQNLNHDAMYWYRQDPGQGLRLIYYSQIVNDFQKGDIAEGYSVSREKKESFPLTVTSAQKNPTAFYLCASTGEQWNSPLHFGNGTRLTVT.